Below, one TCR beta chain is given with its context. Its antigen is unknown. The input lacks base qualities; no much larger clone sits a single base away. This sample is part of a study of beta chain features in type 1 diabetes (dated by TCRdb to 2017 to 2018). Regarding the complete study: Patients and healthy donors did not differ in mean age, gender distribution, total cell number or subset yield. A total of 85 million to 140 million sorted cells were examined across all samples, and a strong correlation was observed between cell number per subset and RNA yield. The study compared TCRB repertoires of sorted circulating CD4+ T cell subsets between recently diagnosed type 1 diabetes patients and matched healthy donors. Naive and central memory subsets were obtained from all 30 or so donors, but regulatory and stem cell-like memory subsets were isolated from only 8 patients and roughly eight healthy donors. The investigation overall reported the following: In all four CD4+ subsets, TCRB CDR3 length was moderately but significantly shorter in type 1 diabetes patients. Because cDNA was sequenced instead of genomic DNA, activated cells with high expression could be over-represented, although the groups did not differ in activation or CD3 levels. Because the HLA sub-analyses included only small numbers of individuals, any influence of HLA type on TCRB rearrangement was left unresolved. Naive, central memory and regulatory TCRB repertoires appeared more similar among patients than among healthy donors. PCR might favor shorter templates, but patient and control samples were amplified and corrected together, so any skew would affect both groups equally. Patients with type 1 diabetes made fewer insertions and deleted more nucleotides at VDJ recombination sites, implying thymic rearrangement abnormalities.

Each donor gave one peripheral blood draw, roughly 110 mL on average, collected into heparinised tubes. A BD FACSAria II and a panel including CD45RO, CCR7, CD25, CD127, CD95 and CD27 were used to sort naive, central memory, regulatory and stem cell-like memory CD4+ T cells. Every sorted population had a purity above 98%. PBMCs were isolated right away by Lymphoprep density gradient centrifugation and were stained directly, without culture. So that batch effects would be minimized, each experiment stained and sorted samples in pairs, pairing one healthy donor with one patient. The entire amount of isolated RNA was reverse transcribed using the High Capacity cDNA Reverse Transcription Kit, so the sequenced TCRB transcripts were expressed ones. Deep immunoSEQ sequencing was applied to naive, central memory and regulatory T cell samples, giving an average of roughly 3.5 million total reads per sample. After sorted cells were lysed in RLT buffer, RNA was extracted with DNase-treated RNeasy Micro or Mini kits, with the choice depending on cell number. Each cell subset was processed separately to prevent cross-contamination, with patient and healthy donor samples processed together. The immunoSEQ multiplex PCR was used to amplify TCRB sequences from cDNA, yielding 87-bp fragments that span the CDR3 region. Sequencing of the amplicons was performed on the Illumina HiSeq platform. The paper's data handling went like this. PCR bias was corrected computationally using synthetic template baselines, and reads within Hamming distance 2 were collapsed, with unmergeable singletons discarded. Reads were aligned to IMGT to assign V, D and J genes, CDR3 length, and insertions or deletions at six rearrangement sites. Within each subset, clonotype counts were normalized to the number of sorted cells before true diversity and Gini coefficients were calculated with the tcR R package. Repertoire sharing was quantified using the overlap coefficient calculated on TCRB nucleotide sequences. The clones in this table, taken by TCRdb from immuneACCESS, are in-frame only. Not every clone is retained; where verified, under half of the shortfall comes from an unresolved V gene, and the cause of the rest is unknown. The DNA was the basis for D and trimming; V, J and clone size are from that table. Counted in this sample were a few hundred thousand clones; 25% to 30% of them appeared once. The biggest ten clones account for approximately 4% of the sample.

CDR1 is given as ENHRY and CDR2 as SYGVKD, both from the germline V gene. From its cysteine to its phenylalanine, the CDR3 spans 13 amino acids. Left in the record is the CDR3 DNA by itself, 39 bases read in frame from the first base. V was cut back by 9 bases and J by 6 bases, leaving a gap of 15 bases between them. Sequenced: central memory CD4+ T cells from blood. This TCR came from a man aged 25 to 40 in good health. The sequence is built from TRBV10-3 and TRBJ2-1; tentative D gene TRBD2, with 6 bases matching. The DNA reads TGTGCCATTTCGGAGGGTGCGGGCAATGAGCAGTTCTTC. The translation is CAISEGAGNEQFF.